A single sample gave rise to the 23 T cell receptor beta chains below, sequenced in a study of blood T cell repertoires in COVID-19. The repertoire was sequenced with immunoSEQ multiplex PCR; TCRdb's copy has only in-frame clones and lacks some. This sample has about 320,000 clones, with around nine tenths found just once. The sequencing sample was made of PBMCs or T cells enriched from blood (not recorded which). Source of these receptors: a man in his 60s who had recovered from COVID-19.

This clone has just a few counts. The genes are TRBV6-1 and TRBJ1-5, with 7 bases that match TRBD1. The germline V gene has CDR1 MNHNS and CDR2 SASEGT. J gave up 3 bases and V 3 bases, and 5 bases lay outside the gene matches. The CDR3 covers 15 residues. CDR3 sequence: CASSEAGGANQPQHF. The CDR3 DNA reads TGTGCCAGCAGTGAGGCAGGGGGTGCCAATCAGCCCCAGCATTTT.

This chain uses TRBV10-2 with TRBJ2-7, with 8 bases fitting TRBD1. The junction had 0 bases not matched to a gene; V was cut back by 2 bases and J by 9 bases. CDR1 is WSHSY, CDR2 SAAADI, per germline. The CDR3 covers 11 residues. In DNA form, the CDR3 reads TGCGCCAGCAGTGAGGGGACAGGGCAGTACTTC. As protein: CASSEGTGQYF.

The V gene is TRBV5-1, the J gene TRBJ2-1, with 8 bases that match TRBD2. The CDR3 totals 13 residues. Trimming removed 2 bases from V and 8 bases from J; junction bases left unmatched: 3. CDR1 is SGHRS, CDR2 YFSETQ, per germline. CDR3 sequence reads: CASSFSGGHEQFF. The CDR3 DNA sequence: TGCGCCAGCAGCTTCAGCGGGGGACATGAGCAGTTCTTC.

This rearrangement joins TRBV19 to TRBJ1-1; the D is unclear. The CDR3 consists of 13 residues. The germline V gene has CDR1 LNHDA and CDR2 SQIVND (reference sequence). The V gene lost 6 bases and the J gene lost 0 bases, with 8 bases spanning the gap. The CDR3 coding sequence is TGTGCCAGTAGACCACGGTTGAACACTGAAGCTTTCTTT. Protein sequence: CASRPRLNTEAFF.

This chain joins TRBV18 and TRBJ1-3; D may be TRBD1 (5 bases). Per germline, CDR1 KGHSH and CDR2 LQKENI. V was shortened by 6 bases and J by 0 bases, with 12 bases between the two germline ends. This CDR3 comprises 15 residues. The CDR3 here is CASSTGALSGNTIYF. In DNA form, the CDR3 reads TGTGCCAGCTCCACAGGTGCTCTCTCTGGAAACACCATATATTTT.

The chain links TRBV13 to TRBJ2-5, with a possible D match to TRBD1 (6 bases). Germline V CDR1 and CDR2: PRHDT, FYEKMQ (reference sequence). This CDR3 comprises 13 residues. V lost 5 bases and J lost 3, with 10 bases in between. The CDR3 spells CASSTGTEETQYF. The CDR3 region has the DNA TGTGCCAGCAGCACAGGGACGGAAGAGACCCAGTACTTC.

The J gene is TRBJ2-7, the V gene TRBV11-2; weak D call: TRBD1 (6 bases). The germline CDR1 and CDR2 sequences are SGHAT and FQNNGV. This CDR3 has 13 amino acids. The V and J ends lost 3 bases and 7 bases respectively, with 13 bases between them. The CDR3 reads CASSFPQGGEQYF. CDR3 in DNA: TGTGCCAGCAGCTTTCCACAGGGTGGAGAGCAGTACTTC. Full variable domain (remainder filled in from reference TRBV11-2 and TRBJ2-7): EAGVAQSPRYKIIEKRQSVAFWCNPISGHATLYWYQQILGQGPKLLIQFQNNGVVDDSQLPKDRFSAERLKGVDSTLKIQPAKLEDSAVYLCASSFPQGGEQYFGPGTRLTVT.

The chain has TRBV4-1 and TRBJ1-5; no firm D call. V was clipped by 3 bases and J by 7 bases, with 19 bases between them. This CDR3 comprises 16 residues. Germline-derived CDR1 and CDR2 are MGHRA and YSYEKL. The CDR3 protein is CASSHGSTISGQPQHF. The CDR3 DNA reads TGCGCCAGCAGCCACGGATCGACGATTTCGGGGCAGCCCCAGCATTTT.

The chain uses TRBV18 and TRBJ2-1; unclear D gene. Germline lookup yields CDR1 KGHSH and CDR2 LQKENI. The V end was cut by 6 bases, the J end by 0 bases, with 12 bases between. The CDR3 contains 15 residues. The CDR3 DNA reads TGTGCCAGCTCCCCAGACTTAGGCTCCTACAATGAGCAGTTCTTC. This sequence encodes CASSPDLGSYNEQFF.

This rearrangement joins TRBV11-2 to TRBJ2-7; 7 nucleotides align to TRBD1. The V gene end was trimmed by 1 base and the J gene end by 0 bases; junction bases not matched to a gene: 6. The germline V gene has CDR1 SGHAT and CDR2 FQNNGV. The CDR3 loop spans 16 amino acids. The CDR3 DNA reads TGTGCCAGCAGCTTAGTGGGACAGTTCAGCTCCTACGAGCAGTACTTC. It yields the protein CASSLVGQFSSYEQYF.

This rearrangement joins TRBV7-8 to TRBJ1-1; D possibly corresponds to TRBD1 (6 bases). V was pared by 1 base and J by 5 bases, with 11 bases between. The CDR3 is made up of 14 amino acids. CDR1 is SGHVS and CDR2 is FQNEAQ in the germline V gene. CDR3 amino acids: CASSLVDSFTEAFF. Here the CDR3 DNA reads TGTGCCAGCAGCTTAGTGGACAGCTTTACTGAAGCTTTCTTT.

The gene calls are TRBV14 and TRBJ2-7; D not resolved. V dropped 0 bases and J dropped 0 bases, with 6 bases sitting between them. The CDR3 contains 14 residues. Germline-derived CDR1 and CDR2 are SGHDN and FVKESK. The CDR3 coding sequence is TGTGCCAGCAGCCAAGATCTGGCCTCCTACGAGCAGTACTTC. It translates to CASSQDLASYEQYF. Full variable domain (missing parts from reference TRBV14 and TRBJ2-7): EAGVTQFPSHSVIEKGQTVTLRCDPISGHDNLYWYRRVMGKEIKFLLHFVKESKQDESGMPNNRFLAERTGGTYSTLKVQPAELEDSGVYFCASSQDLASYEQYFGPGTRLTVT.

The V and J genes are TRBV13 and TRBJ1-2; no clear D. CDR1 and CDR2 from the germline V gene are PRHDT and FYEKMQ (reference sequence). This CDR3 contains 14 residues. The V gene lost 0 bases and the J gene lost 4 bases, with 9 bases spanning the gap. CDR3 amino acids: CASSLGHLVYGYTF. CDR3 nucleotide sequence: TGTGCCAGCAGCTTAGGACACCTTGTCTATGGCTACACCTTC.

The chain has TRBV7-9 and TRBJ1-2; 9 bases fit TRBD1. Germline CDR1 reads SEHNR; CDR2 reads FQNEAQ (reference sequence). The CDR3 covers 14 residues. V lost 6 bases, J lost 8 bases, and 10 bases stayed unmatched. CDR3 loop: CASSKDRGGFGYTF. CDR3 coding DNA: TGTGCCAGCAGTAAGGACAGGGGTGGCTTCGGCTACACCTTC.

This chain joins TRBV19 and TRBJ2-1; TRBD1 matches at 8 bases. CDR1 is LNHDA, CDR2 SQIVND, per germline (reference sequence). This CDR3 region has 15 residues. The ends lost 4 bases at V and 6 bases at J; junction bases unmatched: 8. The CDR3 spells CASSTGQVRGNEQFF. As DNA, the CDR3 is TGTGCCAGTAGTACGGGACAGGTTAGGGGCAATGAGCAGTTCTTC.

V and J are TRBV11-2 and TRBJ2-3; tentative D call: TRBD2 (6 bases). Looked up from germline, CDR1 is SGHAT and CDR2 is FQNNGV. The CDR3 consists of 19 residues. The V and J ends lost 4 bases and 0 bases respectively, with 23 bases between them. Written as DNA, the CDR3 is TGTGCCAGCAGCTCAGGGTTTGGTGGGAGGATCTTTAGCACAGATACGCAGTATTTT. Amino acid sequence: CASSSGFGGRIFSTDTQYF.

The CDR3 DNA is TGTGCCAGTAGTATGGTGGCTAGCGGGGGGGTGAACAATGAGCAGTTCTTC. Translation: CASSMVASGGVNNEQFF. The J gene is TRBJ2-1, the V gene TRBV19; 12 nucleotides align to TRBD2. V gave up 3 bases and J gave up 5 bases; unmatched junction bases: 8. Germline V gene lookup returns CDR1 LNHDA and CDR2 SQIVND (reference sequence). This CDR3 region has 17 residues.

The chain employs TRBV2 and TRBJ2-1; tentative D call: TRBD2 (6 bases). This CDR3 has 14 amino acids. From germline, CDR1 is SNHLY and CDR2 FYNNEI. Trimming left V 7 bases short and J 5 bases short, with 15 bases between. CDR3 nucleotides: TGTGCCAGCATTCCGGTGTGGGGGGACAATGAGCAGTTCTTC. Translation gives CASIPVWGDNEQFF.

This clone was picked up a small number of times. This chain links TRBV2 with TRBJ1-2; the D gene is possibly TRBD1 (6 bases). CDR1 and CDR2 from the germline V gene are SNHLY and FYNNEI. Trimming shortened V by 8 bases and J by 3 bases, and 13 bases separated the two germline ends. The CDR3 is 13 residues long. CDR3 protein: CASLDQGYYGYTF. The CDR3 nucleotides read TGTGCCAGCTTAGACCAGGGGTACTATGGCTACACCTTC.

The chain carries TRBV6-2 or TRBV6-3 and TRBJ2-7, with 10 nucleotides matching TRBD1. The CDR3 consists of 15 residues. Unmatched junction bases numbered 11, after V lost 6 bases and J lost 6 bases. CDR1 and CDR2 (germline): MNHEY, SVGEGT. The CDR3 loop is CASSPIDRGQSEQYF. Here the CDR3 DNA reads TGTGCCAGCAGCCCAATCGACAGGGGGCAATCCGAGCAGTACTTC.

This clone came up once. The CDR3: CAISADTPDTQYF. The CDR3 DNA sequence: TGTGCCATCAGTGCGGACACGCCAGATACGCAGTATTTT. This chain joins TRBV10-3 and TRBJ2-3, with D possibly being TRBD1 (5 bases). V lost 4 bases, J lost 4 bases, and 9 bases lay in between. The germline V gene has CDR1 ENHRY and CDR2 SYGVKD. This CDR3 has 13 residues.

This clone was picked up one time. CDR3 region: CASSPNMNTEAFF. In nucleotides, the CDR3 is TGTGCCAGCAGTCCCAACATGAACACTGAAGCTTTCTTT. V is TRBV28 and J is TRBJ1-1, with D hard to call. This CDR3 has 13 amino acids. Germline V gives CDR1 MDHEN, CDR2 SYDVKM. Trimming pared 5 bases from V and 0 bases from J, leaving 7 bases between.

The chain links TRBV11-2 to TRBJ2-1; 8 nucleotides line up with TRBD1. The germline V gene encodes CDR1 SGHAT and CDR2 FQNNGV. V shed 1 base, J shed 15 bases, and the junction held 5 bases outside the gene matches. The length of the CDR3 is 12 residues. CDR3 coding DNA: TGTGCCAGCAGCTTAGCGCCGGACAGGGTGTTCTTC. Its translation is CASSLAPDRVFF.